This paragraph covers one T cell receptor beta chain sequence. What it recognizes is unknown. The data belong to a study of T cell responses to AZD1222 COVID-19 vaccine. Study results and caveats: Regions 160-218 and 743-854 dominated among vaccine-associated CD4 TCRs spanning spike. Breadth and depth of Spike-specific TCRs rose after two AZD1222 doses. Clonal diversity was possibly underestimated, and the donors were mostly white British, with more females.

This CDR3 spans 16 amino acids. Trimming shortened V by 2 bases and J by 1 base, and 11 bases separated the two germline ends. The V gene's germline CDR1 is ENHRY and CDR2 SYGVKD. Assay: immunoSEQ multiplex PCR; the TCRdb copy retains only in-frame clones and omits some. The sample records roughly 49,000 clones, 70% to 85% being singletons. This chain joins TRBV10-3 and TRBJ1-4; D is uncertain. The material sequenced was peripheral blood, taken on day 0 of MenACWY control vaccination. The TCR sequence derives from an adult in good health. The CDR3 DNA sequence: TGTGCCATCAGTGAGGAGGCAGGCTTAACTAATGAAAAACTGTTTTTT. It specifies CAISEEAGLTNEKLFF.